The clone carrying this T cell receptor (beta chain) has only one observation. This record comes from a study of blood T cell repertoires in COVID-19. Overall study context: Whether acute or convalescent, the COVID-19 samples came from the United States, Italy and Spain.

After removal of 3 bases from V and 4 bases from J, the junction contained 1 base not matched to a gene. The V gene's germline CDR1 is SGHKS and CDR2 YYEKEE (reference sequence). This CDR3 is 13 amino acids long. In the original processing: Cell counts per sample came from amplifying reference gene primers. Sequencing was performed with immunoSEQ multiplex PCR; in TCRdb, only in-frame clones are kept and a portion is missing. V, J and clone size are taken as reported in that table, and D and trimming were inferred from the DNA itself. The sample contains around 130,000 clones, approximately 90% of which appear only once.

Sequencing was done on a sample of peripheral blood. This TCR was recovered from a man aged 40-50 years with acute or convalescent COVID-19. The chain uses TRBV5-5 and TRBJ1-2, with 9 nucleotides matching TRBD1. The CDR3 DNA follows: TGTGCCAGCAGCTCGGGACAGGGCTATGGCTACACCTTC. Encoded protein: CASSSGQGYGYTF.